A selection of T cell receptor beta chains follows, all from one sample in a study of cytomegalovirus exposure and HLA in healthy donors. The protocol was immunoSEQ multiplex PCR, while the TCRdb copy is restricted to in-frame clones and leaves out a portion. The sample lists fewer than 200,000 clones, roughly 68% seen once, with 1.5% to 2% in the top ten. The sequenced material came from PBMCs. The receptors were gathered from a woman aged 30 to 39 in good health and CMV-seronegative. The CDR3 runs from the conserved cysteine through the conserved F or W. D genes are given only for firm matches. Size is stated for part of the rows, as once, few or many counts, or as a class when the clone is expanded.

J gene: TRBJ1-5
clone size: .
D gene: .
V gene: TRBV7-8
CDR3 protein: CASIRGVDSNQPQHF
CDR3 DNA: TGTGCCAGCATTCGGGGGGTAGATAGCAATCAGCCCCAGCATTTT

J gene: TRBJ1-5
clone size: few
D gene: TRBD1
V gene: TRBV19
CDR3 protein: CASSIDGQGVGWPQHF
CDR3 DNA: TGTGCCAGTAGTATAGATGGCCAGGGGGTCGGGTGGCCCCAGCATTTT

J gene: TRBJ2-7
clone size: few
D gene: .
V gene: TRBV11-2
CDR3 protein: CASSLFYYEQYF
CDR3 DNA: TGTGCCAGCAGCTTATTTTACTACGAGCAGTACTTC

J gene: TRBJ2-1
clone size: .
D gene: TRBD2
V gene: TRBV10-1
CDR3 protein: CASSEEAGGRYNEQFF
CDR3 DNA: TGCGCCAGCAGTGAGGAGGCGGGGGGGCGTTACAATGAGCAGTTCTTC

J gene: TRBJ2-2
clone size: .
D gene: TRBD1
V gene: TRBV6-5
CDR3 protein: CASSTTGPTGELFF
CDR3 DNA: TGTGCCAGCAGTACGACAGGGCCCACCGGGGAGCTGTTTTTT

J gene: TRBJ1-2
clone size: .
D gene: TRBD1
V gene: TRBV11-2
CDR3 protein: CASSSGKPGQVGGGYTF
CDR3 DNA: TGTGCCAGCAGCTCGGGCAAACCGGGACAGGTTGGCGGTGGCTACACCTTC

J gene: TRBJ2-1
clone size: .
D gene: TRBD2
V gene: TRBV29-1
CDR3 protein: CSVALAEYQQFF
CDR3 DNA: TGCAGCGTTGCACTAGCGGAGTACCAGCAGTTCTTC

J gene: TRBJ2-5
clone size: .
D gene: .
V gene: TRBV7-9
CDR3 protein: CASLKLAGAQETQYF
CDR3 DNA: TGTGCCAGCCTTAAACTGGCGGGGGCACAAGAGACCCAGTACTTC

J gene: TRBJ1-4
clone size: .
D gene: .
V gene: TRBV9
CDR3 protein: CASSTAGATNEKLFF
CDR3 DNA: TGTGCCAGCAGCACCGCCGGAGCAACTAATGAAAAACTGTTTTTT

J gene: TRBJ2-1
clone size: few
D gene: .
V gene: TRBV6-5
CDR3 protein: CASSYDRSGNEQFF
CDR3 DNA: TGTGCCAGCAGTTACGACCGGAGTGGCAATGAGCAGTTCTTC

J gene: TRBJ1-2
clone size: .
D gene: TRBD1
V gene: TRBV7-9
CDR3 protein: CASSSNLGTGPDYGYTF
CDR3 DNA: TGTGCCAGCAGCTCCAATTTAGGGACAGGGCCTGACTATGGCTACACCTTC

J gene: TRBJ1-5
clone size: .
D gene: .
V gene: TRBV28
CDR3 protein: CASLRGYGSNQPQHF
CDR3 DNA: TGTGCCAGCCTTCGGGGGTACGGTAGCAATCAGCCCCAGCATTTT

J gene: TRBJ2-3
clone size: few
D gene: .
V gene: TRBV6-1
CDR3 protein: CASQKGGPPDTQYF
CDR3 DNA: TGTGCCAGCCAGAAGGGGGGGCCCCCAGATACGCAGTATTTT

J gene: TRBJ2-1
clone size: .
D gene: TRBD2
V gene: TRBV4-2
CDR3 protein: CASSQEGPRRGGNEQFF
CDR3 DNA: TGTGCCAGCAGCCAAGAAGGTCCTAGGCGGGGGGGCAATGAGCAGTTCTTC

J gene: TRBJ2-1
clone size: .
D gene: TRBD1
V gene: TRBV7-9
CDR3 protein: CASSHTQGTGGDYNEQFF
CDR3 DNA: TGTGCCAGCAGCCATACTCAAGGGACAGGGGGGGACTACAATGAGCAGTTCTTC

J gene: TRBJ1-2
clone size: few
D gene: .
V gene: TRBV2
CDR3 protein: CASSEQGNYGYTF
CDR3 DNA: TGTGCCAGCAGTGAACAGGGTAACTATGGCTACACCTTC

J gene: TRBJ2-3
clone size: few
D gene: .
V gene: TRBV5-1
CDR3 protein: CASSFGGSRTDTQYF
CDR3 DNA: TGCGCCAGCAGCTTTGGAGGGAGCCGCACAGATACGCAGTATTTT

J gene: TRBJ1-2
clone size: .
D gene: .
V gene: TRBV19
CDR3 protein: CASSIHTGNYGYTF
CDR3 DNA: TGTGCCAGTAGTATACACACAGGGAACTATGGCTACACCTTC

J gene: TRBJ1-2
clone size: .
D gene: TRBD1
V gene: TRBV9
CDR3 protein: CASSVVHRGDYGYTF
CDR3 DNA: TGTGCCAGCAGCGTTGTGCACAGGGGTGACTATGGCTACACCTTC

J gene: TRBJ2-7
clone size: .
D gene: .
V gene: TRBV2
CDR3 protein: CASRSQGGFREQYF
CDR3 DNA: TGTGCCAGCAGGAGCCAGGGGGGATTTCGGGAGCAGTACTTC

J gene: TRBJ2-5
clone size: once
D gene: .
V gene: TRBV7-2
CDR3 protein: CASSLVSGKETQYF
CDR3 DNA: TGTGCCAGCAGCTTAGTTAGCGGAAAAGAGACCCAGTACTTC

J gene: TRBJ1-2
clone size: .
D gene: .
V gene: TRBV25-1
CDR3 protein: CASSDLNFYGYTF
CDR3 DNA: TGTGCCAGCAGTGATCTTAACTTTTATGGCTACACCTTC

J gene: TRBJ1-1
clone size: .
D gene: .
V gene: TRBV6-1
CDR3 protein: CASSEGQGLTNTEAFF
CDR3 DNA: TGTGCCAGCAGTGAAGGGCAGGGGCTTACGAACACTGAAGCTTTCTTT

J gene: TRBJ1-1
clone size: .
D gene: .
V gene: TRBV9
CDR3 protein: CASSVDVRNTEAFF
CDR3 DNA: TGTGCCAGCAGCGTAGATGTGCGAAACACTGAAGCTTTCTTT

J gene: TRBJ2-5
clone size: once
D gene: TRBD2
V gene: TRBV19
CDR3 protein: CASSIFRGGVKTQYF
CDR3 DNA: TGTGCCAGTAGTATTTTCCGGGGGGGCGTGAAGACCCAGTACTTC

J gene: TRBJ2-7
clone size: .
D gene: .
V gene: TRBV7-2
CDR3 protein: CASSLEAVVEYEQYF
CDR3 DNA: TGTGCCAGCAGCTTAGAGGCCGTTGTGGAGTACGAGCAGTACTTC

J gene: TRBJ2-1
clone size: few
D gene: .
V gene: TRBV27
CDR3 protein: CASSLVHRFNEQFF
CDR3 DNA: TGTGCCAGCAGTTTGGTTCACCGGTTCAATGAGCAGTTCTTC

J gene: TRBJ2-3
clone size: few
D gene: TRBD2
V gene: TRBV25-1
CDR3 protein: CASSDPPLAGGEDTQYF
CDR3 DNA: TGTGCCAGCAGTGACCCCCCACTAGCGGGAGGGGAAGATACGCAGTATTTT

J gene: TRBJ1-1
clone size: .
D gene: .
V gene: TRBV2
CDR3 protein: CASSEWQGGTEAFF
CDR3 DNA: TGTGCCAGCAGTGAGTGGCAGGGCGGCACTGAAGCTTTCTTT

J gene: TRBJ2-7
clone size: .
D gene: .
V gene: TRBV27
CDR3 protein: CASSLKRGTGSEQYF
CDR3 DNA: TGTGCCAGCAGCCTCAAGCGGGGCACAGGGAGCGAGCAGTACTTC

J gene: TRBJ1-2
clone size: .
D gene: TRBD1
V gene: TRBV30
CDR3 protein: CAWSAMDRGGNYGYTF
CDR3 DNA: TGTGCCTGGAGTGCGATGGACAGGGGAGGTAACTATGGCTACACCTTC

J gene: TRBJ2-2
clone size: .
D gene: TRBD2
V gene: TRBV4-3
CDR3 protein: CASSQEGTSGVSGELFF
CDR3 DNA: TGCGCCAGCAGCCAAGAGGGGACTAGCGGGGTTTCCGGGGAGCTGTTTTTT

J gene: TRBJ1-5
clone size: .
D gene: .
V gene: TRBV2
CDR3 protein: CASSLEEAGNQPQHF
CDR3 DNA: TGTGCCAGCAGTCTAGAGGAGGCGGGGAATCAGCCCCAGCATTTT

J gene: TRBJ1-2
clone size: .
D gene: .
V gene: TRBV7-8
CDR3 protein: CASSLSVLEKSSYGYTF
CDR3 DNA: TGTGCCAGCAGCTTATCCGTGCTCGAGAAGAGTAGCTATGGCTACACCTTC

J gene: TRBJ1-6
clone size: .
D gene: .
V gene: TRBV18
CDR3 protein: CASSPGQNSPLHF
CDR3 DNA: TGTGCCAGCTCACCAGGACAGAATTCACCCCTCCACTTT

J gene: TRBJ2-3
clone size: .
D gene: TRBD2
V gene: TRBV14
CDR3 protein: CASSSQVMTSARGGDTQYF
CDR3 DNA: TGTGCCAGCAGCTCACAAGTTATGACTAGCGCCCGAGGGGGAGATACGCAGTATTTT

J gene: TRBJ2-7
clone size: .
D gene: .
V gene: TRBV5-4
CDR3 protein: CASSLSPEPVYEQYF
CDR3 DNA: TGTGCCAGCAGCTTGTCTCCGGAGCCAGTTTACGAGCAGTACTTC

J gene: TRBJ1-3
clone size: .
D gene: .
V gene: TRBV7-9
CDR3 protein: CASSPPGGNTIYF
CDR3 DNA: TGTGCCAGCAGCCCCCCAGGGGGAAACACCATATATTTT

J gene: TRBJ2-7
clone size: .
D gene: .
V gene: TRBV11-2
CDR3 protein: CASSRGPGEYEQYF
CDR3 DNA: TGTGCCAGCAGCAGAGGGCCAGGGGAGTACGAGCAGTACTTC

J gene: TRBJ1-1
clone size: few
D gene: .
V gene: TRBV6-6
CDR3 protein: CASSYGQGGTEAFF
CDR3 DNA: TGTGCCAGCAGTTACGGGCAGGGAGGGACTGAAGCTTTCTTT

J gene: TRBJ1-3
clone size: .
D gene: TRBD1
V gene: TRBV28
CDR3 protein: CASSLQGWRNTIYF
CDR3 DNA: TGTGCCAGCAGCTTACAGGGGTGGAGAAACACCATATATTTT

J gene: TRBJ2-1
clone size: .
D gene: .
V gene: TRBV27
CDR3 protein: CASTSLLGHEQFF
CDR3 DNA: TGTGCCAGCACCTCCCTTTTGGGGCATGAGCAGTTCTTC

J gene: TRBJ2-2
clone size: .
D gene: TRBD1
V gene: TRBV5-1
CDR3 protein: CASSTDRVMAGELFF
CDR3 DNA: TGCGCCAGCAGCACGGACAGGGTCATGGCCGGGGAGCTGTTTTTT

J gene: TRBJ1-5
clone size: few
D gene: TRBD1
V gene: TRBV5-1
CDR3 protein: CASSPGTGEQPQHF
CDR3 DNA: TGCGCCAGCAGCCCCGGGACAGGGGAGCAGCCCCAGCATTTT

J gene: TRBJ1-2
clone size: .
D gene: .
V gene: TRBV4-2
CDR3 protein: CASSQGAGIYGYTF
CDR3 DNA: TGTGCCAGCAGCCAAGGGGCAGGAATCTATGGCTACACCTTC

J gene: TRBJ1-5
clone size: many
D gene: TRBD1
V gene: TRBV19
CDR3 protein: CATSQGWQPQHF
CDR3 DNA: TGTGCCACTTCACAGGGGTGGCAGCCCCAGCATTTT

J gene: TRBJ1-2
clone size: .
D gene: TRBD1
V gene: TRBV7-2
CDR3 protein: CASSLEGRGQGIDGYTF
CDR3 DNA: TGTGCCAGCAGCTTAGAGGGCCGAGGACAGGGGATAGATGGCTACACCTTC

J gene: TRBJ1-5
clone size: .
D gene: TRBD1
V gene: TRBV7-7
CDR3 protein: CASSIRTGSSNQPQHF
CDR3 DNA: TGTGCTAGCAGCATACGGACAGGGAGTAGTAATCAGCCCCAGCATTTT